The rows below give T cell receptor beta chains drawn from one sample of a study of T cells in Graves' hyperthyroidism and ophthalmopathy. Each CDR3 protein is one row after TCRdb ran MiXCR on the multiplex PCR reads. The sample has about 270,000 distinct CDR3 sequences, approximately 16% seen once. The sample comprised blood. All receptors derive from a woman between 45 and 60 years old with Graves' hyperthyroidism that later progressed to Graves' ophthalmopathy. Each CDR3 is given with its conserved first and last residue. A D gene is named only where the DNA matches it firmly. Not all rows give a size; the values are once, few, many and, for expanded clones, a class.

d_call j_call clone_size cdr3_length v_call cdr3_nt cdr3_aa
TRBD1 TRBJ1-6 many 13 TRBV20-1 TGCAGTGCCATGGGACAGAATAATTCACCCCTCCACTTT CSAMGQNNSPLHF
. TRBJ2-1 . 16 TRBV7-6 TGTGCCAGCAGCCAAGAAGCGAGACAGGTGGGGGGGGGGCAGTTCTTC CASSQEARQVGGGQFF
. TRBJ2-2 many 12 TRBV6-2/TRBV6-3 TGTGCCAGCAGTTACGACCCCGGGGAGCTGTTTTTT CASSYDPGELFF
. TRBJ1-5 many 13 TRBV11-2 TGTGCCAGCAGCTTAGGACGTAATCAGCCCCAGCATTTT CASSLGRNQPQHF
. TRBJ1-1 many 12 TRBV20-1 TGCAGTGCTCACCTATTGAACACTGAAGCTTTCTTT CSAHLLNTEAFF
. TRBJ2-7 many 15 TRBV7-9 TGTGCCAGCAGCTTTCTGATTAGCGGCTCCTACGAGCAGTACTTC CASSFLISGSYEQYF
. TRBJ1-2 many 13 TRBV18 TGTGCCAGCTTACCGGGAGGGGACTATGGCTACACCTTC CASLPGGDYGYTF
. TRBJ2-7 few 13 TRBV14 TGTGCCAGCAGCCAAGATTTAGCCTACGAGCAGTACTTC CASSQDLAYEQYF
. TRBJ2-7 many 14 TRBV27 TGTGCCAGCAGTTTCCTAGCGAGCTCCTACGAGCAGTACTTC CASSFLASSYEQYF
. TRBJ2-3 many 13 TRBV5-1 TGCGCCAGCAGCTTGGTAGTGGAAGATACGCAGTATTTT CASSLVVEDTQYF
TRBD2 TRBJ2-5 . 12 TRBV27 TGTGCCAGTGGCCGGGAGGGAGAGACCCAGTACTTC CASGREGETQYF
. TRBJ2-3 few 11 TRBV20-1 TGCAGTGCTAGAGCGGGATCGGCGCAGTATTTT CSARAGSAQYF